This entry lists 12 T cell receptor beta chains sequenced from one sample in a study of T cells in Graves' hyperthyroidism and ophthalmopathy. RNA transcripts gave rise to amplified TCR beta CDR3 regions. During a first-round RT-PCR of the TCR CDR3, the HTBI primer set was used. TCRdb reanalysed the multiplex PCR reads using MiXCR and keeps one entry per CDR3 protein. The sample lists hundreds of thousands of distinct CDR3 sequences; about 14% were seen once. The sample taken for sequencing was blood. The source of these receptors is a young woman with Graves' hyperthyroidism.

The table lists this clonotype with a few counts. The gene calls are TRBV6-2 or TRBV6-3 and TRBJ2-5, with 9 bases matching TRBD2. The length of the CDR3 is 17 residues. The ends lost 6 bases at V and 0 bases at J; junction bases unmatched: 11. Germline V gene lookup returns CDR1 MNHEY and CDR2 SVGEGT. Here the CDR3 reads CASSPIRAGGNQETQYF. CDR3 nucleotide sequence: TGTGCCAGCAGCCCAATCAGGGCGGGAGGGAACCAAGAGACCCAGTACTTC.

This clonotype was picked up many times. J is TRBJ2-3 and V is TRBV20-1; 10 bases map to TRBD1. The V segment lost 5 bases and the J segment 4 bases; nucleotides outside the gene matches: 15. The CDR3 contains 17 residues. The germline gives CDR1 DFQATT, CDR2 SNEGSKA (reference sequence). The CDR3 DNA follows: TGCAGTGCTGGCGCACCCAAGACAGGGGGCTTCTCAGATACGCAGTATTTT. Encoded protein: CSAGAPKTGGFSDTQYF.

This clonotype was recorded many times. V gene TRBV28 combines with J gene TRBJ1-2; D is possibly TRBD1 (5 bases). V lost 6 bases and J 2 bases, leaving 13 bases between the germline ends. Germline V gene lookup returns CDR1 MDHEN and CDR2 SYDVKM. The CDR3 spans 14 residues. In nucleotides, the CDR3 is TGTGCCAGCAGACGGGGGGGGTCCAACTATGGCTACACCTTC. The encoded protein is CASRRGGSNYGYTF.

This clonotype was detected only a few times. This sequence joins TRBV5-1 and TRBJ2-1, with unresolved D. The CDR3 totals 17 residues. In germline, CDR1 is SGHRS, CDR2 YFSETQ. V lost 4 bases and J lost 0, with 17 bases in between. The CDR3 nucleotides read TGCGCCAGCAGCCCCGACGTCGGCCTCAGCTCCTACAATGAGCAGTTCTTC. Amino acid sequence: CASSPDVGLSSYNEQFF.

The sample holds many counts of this clonotype. The chain recombines TRBV11-2 with TRBJ2-2; D gene ambiguous. Trimming pared 4 bases from V and 5 bases from J, leaving 11 bases between. The CDR3 is 14 amino acids. Germline lookup yields CDR1 SGHAT and CDR2 FQNNGV. CDR3 nucleotide sequence: TGTGCCAGCAGCTCGGTGAGAAAGACCGGGGAGCTGTTTTTT. Amino acids: CASSSVRKTGELFF.

This clonotype was seen many times. V usage is TRBV7-2 and J usage is TRBJ2-7; TRBD1 might be the D (6 bases). The V and J ends lost 4 bases and 5 bases respectively, with 21 bases between them. The CDR3 has 16 residues. In germline, CDR1 is SGHTA, CDR2 FQGNSA. The CDR3 nucleotides read TGTGCCAGCAGCTCCCTCCTTGGGGGCCAAGGGCACGAGCAGTACTTC. Protein product: CASSSLLGGQGHEQYF.

Details on this clonotype: A much larger clone is a single base away; this may be a read error. This chain joins TRBV7-9 and TRBJ2-1; D perhaps matches TRBD1 (6 bases). The V and J ends lost 2 bases and 3 bases respectively, with 11 bases between them. Germline V gives CDR1 SEHNR, CDR2 FQNEAQ (reference sequence). The CDR3 runs 15 residues. The DNA of the CDR3 is TGTGCCAGCAGCTTACGACAGGCCTGCTACAATGAGCAGTTCTTC. Translated: CASSLRQACYNEQFF.

This clonotype was counted ten times or more. The V and J genes are TRBV30 and TRBJ2-1; perhaps TRBD2 as D (7 bases). The CDR3 runs 15 residues. Germline V lookup: CDR1 GTSNPN, CDR2 SVGIG (reference sequence). V lost 1 base to trimming and J lost 4 bases, with 14 bases between them. The CDR3 here is CAWSEGLGGYNEQFF. The CDR3 DNA is TGTGCCTGGAGTGAAGGACTAGGGGGTTACAATGAGCAGTTCTTC.

This clonotype was seen ten or more times. This CDR3 is CASSHLFASYEQYF. CDR3 DNA sequence: TGTGCCAGCAGCCATCTGTTTGCCTCCTACGAGCAGTACTTC. The rearrangement joins TRBV3-1 to TRBJ2-7; no reliable D call. Germline V gene sequence: CDR1 LGHDT, CDR2 YNNKEL (reference sequence). Trimming pared 3 bases from V and 0 bases from J, leaving 9 bases between. The CDR3 length is 14 residues.

V gene TRBV5-1 combines with J gene TRBJ2-1; 9 nucleotides match TRBD1. Germline loops: CDR1 SGHRS, CDR2 YFSETQ. The CDR3 has 15 amino acids. The ends lost 2 bases at V and 6 bases at J; junction bases unmatched: 6. CDR3 sequence (DNA): TGCGCCAGCAGCTTCGGGACAGGGAGTTCCAATGAGCAGTTCTTC. Its protein product is CASSFGTGSSNEQFF.

V is TRBV2 and J is TRBJ1-2; 9 bases fit TRBD1. This CDR3 comprises 17 residues. After removal of 9 bases from V and 4 bases from J, the junction contained 18 bases not matched to a gene. CDR1 and CDR2 (germline): SNHLY, FYNNEI. DNA of the CDR3: TGTGCCAGACGTGACCGGGACAGGGAAGGGAGCGGCTATGGCTACACCTTC. It yields the protein CARRDRDREGSGYGYTF.

At least ten counts were recorded for this clonotype. This chain links TRBV2 with TRBJ2-5; D unresolved. Trimming removed 8 bases at V and 5 bases at J, with 12 bases between. CDR3 length equals 12 residues. The germline CDR1 and CDR2 sequences are SNHLY and FYNNEI. The CDR3 DNA reads as TGTGCCAGCGCTGACTGGCTGGAGACCCAGTACTTC. The encoded protein is CASADWLETQYF. Supplemented by reference TRBV2 and TRBJ2-5, the full variable domain reads EPEVTQTPSHQVTQMGQEVILRCVPISNHLYFYWYRQILGQKVEFLVSFYNNEISEKSEIFDDQFSVERPDGSNFTLKIRSTKLEDSAMYFCASADWLETQYFGPGTRLLVL.